The source of this T cell receptor (beta chain) is a study of identical twins. Healthy Caucasians were all of the donors. Losses at the gene ends were 3 bases for V and 5 bases for J; bases not matched to a gene: 10. Germline V lookup: CDR1 SGHRS, CDR2 YFSETQ. The CDR3 loop spans 16 amino acids. MiXCR, applied by TCRdb to the 5' RACE reads, yields one record per CDR3 protein. The table shows fewer than 550,000 distinct CDR3 sequences, with 13% to 15% occurring only once. Study-wide results and limits: Conclusions were drawn cross-sectionally by statistical analysis, without following the same donors. Out-of-frame alpha sequences common to twins exhibited a surplus of low generation probability.

This clonotype has more than one count but fewer than ten. Its antigen is not known. This sample also appeared in a second study, on yellow fever vaccine responses in identical twins. That study reports: Twins' vaccine T cell responses were reported to seem partly convergent and partly personalized.

V gene TRBV5-1 combines with J gene TRBJ2-5, with 10 bases fitting TRBD1. The specimen was CD4+ T cells sorted from blood. The TCR sequence derives from a woman between 18 and 30 years old in good health. In DNA, the CDR3 is TGCGCCAGCAGCTCCCGGGACAGGGGTATCCGGGAGACCCAGTACTTC. As protein: CASSSRDRGIRETQYF.